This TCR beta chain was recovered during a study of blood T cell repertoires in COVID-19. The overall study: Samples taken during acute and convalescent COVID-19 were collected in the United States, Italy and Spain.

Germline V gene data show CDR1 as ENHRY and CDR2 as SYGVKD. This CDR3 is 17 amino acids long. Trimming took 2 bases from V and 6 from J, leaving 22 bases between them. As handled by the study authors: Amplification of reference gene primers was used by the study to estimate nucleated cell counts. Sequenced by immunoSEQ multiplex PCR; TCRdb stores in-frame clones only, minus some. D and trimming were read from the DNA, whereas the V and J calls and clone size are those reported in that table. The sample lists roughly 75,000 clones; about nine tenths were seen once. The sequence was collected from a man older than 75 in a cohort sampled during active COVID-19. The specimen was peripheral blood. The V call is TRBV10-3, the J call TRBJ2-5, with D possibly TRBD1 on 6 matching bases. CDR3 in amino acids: CAISEGQPLELGKTQYF. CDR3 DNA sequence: TGTGCCATCAGTGAGGGACAGCCCCTCGAATTAGGGAAGACCCAGTACTTC.